This is a list of T cell receptor beta chains from one sample in a study of blood T cell repertoires in COVID-19. The data were produced by immunoSEQ multiplex PCR, yet TCRdb's version contains in-frame clones alone and is incomplete. The sample yields more than 85,000 clones, roughly 90% seen once. The sequenced sample was peripheral blood. The source is a woman in her fifties or sixties with COVID-19, enrolled during active disease. Each CDR3 is given with its conserved first and last residue. D genes are given only for firm matches. Expanded clones are given a class, and other clones once, few, many or no size at all.

15	-	TRBV4-1	-	TRBJ2-1	TGCGCCAGCAGCCAAGGTGATAGCTGGGGGGAGGAGCAGTTCTTC	CASSQGDSWGEEQFF
15	-	TRBV6-2/TRBV6-3	-	TRBJ2-7	TGTGCCAGCAGTTACTCGAAGGGGGGGGGCTACGAGCAGTACTTC	CASSYSKGGGYEQYF
14	-	TRBV5-4	-	TRBJ2-7	TGTGCCAGCAGCGTGGGTCCGGGGAGGTACGAGCAGTACTTC	CASSVGPGRYEQYF
15	-	TRBV28	TRBD1	TRBJ1-6	TGTGCCAGCAGTGGGACAGCTTCCTATAATTCACCCCTCCACTTT	CASSGTASYNSPLHF
16	once	TRBV11-3	-	TRBJ1-3	TGTGCCAGCACCATTCCCCAGGGGTTTGCTGGAAACACCATATATTTT	CASTIPQGFAGNTIYF
13	-	TRBV5-5	TRBD1	TRBJ1-2	TGTGCCAGCAGCCCGGGAGGGGGCCTTGGCTACACCTTC	CASSPGGGLGYTF
17	-	TRBV19	TRBD1	TRBJ1-5	TGTGCCAGTAGCCTCCAGGGGGGAACGAGGCCCAATCAGCCCCAGCATTTT	CASSLQGGTRPNQPQHF
13	-	TRBV3-1/TRBV3-2	TRBD1	TRBJ2-2	TGTGCCAGCAGCCCAGGGGGCAGGCGGGAGCTGTTTTTT	CASSPGGRRELFF
14	-	TRBV11-3	TRBD1	TRBJ2-7	TGTGCCAGCACCAGACAGGGGGCGAACTACGAGCAGTACTTC	CASTRQGANYEQYF
16	once	TRBV4-1	TRBD2	TRBJ2-5	TGCGCCAGCAGCCAAAGAGCGGGGGTGTACCAAGAGACCCAGTACTTC	CASSQRAGVYQETQYF
16	few	TRBV11-2	-	TRBJ1-2	TGTGCCAGCAGCTCAGCTCGACAGGCGCCTAACTATGGCTACACCTTC	CASSSARQAPNYGYTF
17	-	TRBV12-5	TRBD2	TRBJ2-3	TGTGCTAGTGGTTTGGTATTTAGCGGGGGGGCGGAAGATACGCAGTATTTT	CASGLVFSGGAEDTQYF
13	-	TRBV19	-	TRBJ1-1	TGTGCCAGTAGGAGGACAGACAACACTGAAGCTTTCTTT	CASRRTDNTEAFF
15	-	TRBV3-1/TRBV3-2	-	TRBJ2-3	TGTGCCAGCAGAGTTAGCGGCCATCGTACAGATACGCAGTATTTT	CASRVSGHRTDTQYF
14	-	TRBV5-6	-	TRBJ1-5	TGTGCCAGCAGCTTTGGTCAGGGTATTCAGCCCCAGCATTTT	CASSFGQGIQPQHF
14	once	TRBV7-9	-	TRBJ1-2	TGTGCCAGCAGCGAGGTCAGTCCTAACTATGGCTACACCTTC	CASSEVSPNYGYTF
15	-	TRBV6-4	TRBD1	TRBJ1-5	TGTGCCAGCAGGACAGGGCACTATAGCAATCAGCCCCAGCATTTT	CASRTGHYSNQPQHF
15	once	TRBV6-6	-	TRBJ1-3	TGTGCCAGCTGCTGGGGGCAGACCTCTGGAAACACCATATATTTT	CASCWGQTSGNTIYF
14	-	TRBV7-9	-	TRBJ1-6	TGTGCCAGCAGCTCGACAGCATCCCATTCACCCCTCCACTTT	CASSSTASHSPLHF
13	few	TRBV5-1	-	TRBJ2-7	TGCGCCAGCAGCTTATCCGGGACCTACGAGCAGTACTTC	CASSLSGTYEQYF
15	-	TRBV6-5	TRBD1	TRBJ1-5	TGTGCCACCATTCCCTATGGACAGGAATTTCAGCCCCAGCATTTT	CATIPYGQEFQPQHF
14	-	TRBV28	TRBD1	TRBJ1-2	TGTGCCAGCAGTTCAGGGGACAGGTTCTATGGCTACACCTTC	CASSSGDRFYGYTF
12	-	TRBV28	TRBD2	TRBJ2-1	TGTGCCAGCGGGGGGGCCTACAATGAGCAGTTCTTC	CASGGAYNEQFF
16	-	TRBV2	TRBD1	TRBJ1-5	TGTGCCAGCAGTGAATCCGCTTACAGGGGGGATCAGCCCCAGCATTTT	CASSESAYRGDQPQHF
13	-	TRBV10-3	-	TRBJ2-7	TGTGCCATCAGTGATGCACTTCATTACGAGCAGTACTTC	CAISDALHYEQYF
12	-	TRBV19	-	TRBJ2-5	TGTGCCAGTAGTATCAAACAGGGACCCCAGTACTTC	CASSIKQGPQYF
15	-	TRBV6-4	-	TRBJ2-2	TGTGCCAGCAGCGGGGGACGGGCTAACACCGGGGAGCTGTTTTTT	CASSGGRANTGELFF
18	-	TRBV3-1/TRBV3-2	TRBD2	TRBJ2-7	TGTGCCAGCAGCCAAGAACCTCCGGGACTAGCGGGGGGTCAAGAGCAGTACTTC	CASSQEPPGLAGGQEQYF
16	-	TRBV4-1	-	TRBJ1-6	TGCGCCAGCAGCCAAGAACGCACAGGAGCTAATTCACCCCTCCACTTT	CASSQERTGANSPLHF
16	-	TRBV7-3	-	TRBJ2-2	TGTGCCAGCAGCTTAAATGCGTTCGCATTCCCCGGGGAGCTGTTTTTT	CASSLNAFAFPGELFF
12	-	TRBV25-1	TRBD1	TRBJ2-3	TGTGCCAGCAGTCAGGGGGCAGATACGCAGTATTTT	CASSQGADTQYF
14	-	TRBV4-1	-	TRBJ1-2	TGCGCCAGCAGCCTGACAGTGCTTAACTATGGCTACACCTTC	CASSLTVLNYGYTF
15	once	TRBV5-1	TRBD2	TRBJ2-1	TGCGCCAGCAGCTTGGAGTCTAGCGGGTACAATGAGCAGTTCTTC	CASSLESSGYNEQFF
14	-	TRBV19	-	TRBJ2-1	TGTGCCAGTAGTGAAGGCAGGGGTATCAATGAGCAGTTCTTC	CASSEGRGINEQFF
15	-	TRBV18	-	TRBJ1-5	TGTGCCAGCTCACCACAATCAGGGCCAAATCAGCCCCAGCATTTT	CASSPQSGPNQPQHF
13	-	TRBV27	-	TRBJ2-3	TGTGCCAGCAGCCACGCGGGCACAGATACGCAGTATTTT	CASSHAGTDTQYF
14	-	TRBV11-3	-	TRBJ1-1	TGTGCCAGCAGGAGTTCGGGCAGGGTGACTGAAGCTTTCTTT	CASRSSGRVTEAFF
15	-	TRBV9	TRBD2	TRBJ2-5	TGTGCCAGCAGCGTAGGCGGGGGGCCGCAAGAGACCCAGTACTTC	CASSVGGGPQETQYF
14	-	TRBV2	-	TRBJ1-2	TGTGCCAGCAGTGTGATACAGGGAATCTATGGCTACACCTTC	CASSVIQGIYGYTF
15	-	TRBV23-1	TRBD1	TRBJ1-5	TGCGCCAGCAGTCAAAGGGACAGGGTAAAGGGGGCCCAGCATTTT	CASSQRDRVKGAQHF
16	once	TRBV25-1	TRBD1	TRBJ2-3	TGTGCCAGCAGCCCCCGGACAGGGCTGCCGACAGATACGCAGTATTTT	CASSPRTGLPTDTQYF
14	once	TRBV2	-	TRBJ1-5	TGTGCCAGCAGTCCAGGGTCTTTGGGCCAGCCCCAGCATTTT	CASSPGSLGQPQHF
18	-	TRBV4-3	TRBD2	TRBJ2-7	TGCGCCAGCAGCCAAGAATGGGGAGACCTGGCGGGGGGATACGAGCAGTACTTC	CASSQEWGDLAGGYEQYF
17	-	TRBV15	-	TRBJ2-1	TGTGCCACCAGCAGAGAGAGTAGGCTGCCCAGGCTGGATGAGCAGTTCTTC	CATSRESRLPRLDEQFF
20	-	TRBV4-2	TRBD1	TRBJ2-7	TGTGCCAGCAGCCAAGATAGGGGGACAGGGGAGGCCCTAAGCAACTACGAGCAGTACTTC	CASSQDRGTGEALSNYEQYF
13	-	TRBV19	TRBD1	TRBJ1-1	TGTGCCAGTAGCCCAGGGGGGAACACTGAAGCTTTCTTT	CASSPGGNTEAFF
16	-	TRBV7-2	TRBD2	TRBJ2-7	TGTGCCAGCAGCCAGGGGCTAGCGGGGGCCAGGCGAGAGCAGTACTTC	CASSQGLAGARREQYF
15	once	TRBV5-1	-	TRBJ2-5	TGCGCCAGCAGCTTAGTACGAGGTTTCCAAGAGACCCAGTACTTC	CASSLVRGFQETQYF
16	-	TRBV10-3	-	TRBJ2-1	-	CAISESVGQGAQKRFF
17	-	TRBV27	TRBD1	TRBJ1-1	TGTGCCAGCAGACCTATGGACAGGGGGCCTTTCAACACTGAAGCTTTCTTT	CASRPMDRGPFNTEAFF
12	-	TRBV10-3	-	TRBJ1-1	TGTGCCATCAGCCCAACAGGGCCTGAAGCTTTCTTT	CAISPTGPEAFF
13	once	TRBV18	-	TRBJ2-2	TGTGCCAGCTCGGGACAAAACACCGGGGAGCTGTTTTTT	CASSGQNTGELFF
15	-	TRBV27	-	TRBJ1-6	TGTGCCAGCAGTTTAATAGCAGGGCATAATTCACCCCTCCACTTT	CASSLIAGHNSPLHF
16	-	TRBV23-1	TRBD1	TRBJ1-6	TGCGCCAGCAGTCGCTTAATCCGGGACAGACGATCACCCCTCCACTTT	CASSRLIRDRRSPLHF
13	-	TRBV6-1	-	TRBJ1-5	TGTGCCAGCAGTGATCAGGGTGGTCAGCCCCAGCATTTT	CASSDQGGQPQHF
13	few	TRBV12-3/TRBV12-4	TRBD1	TRBJ1-2	TGTGCCAGCAGCCGCCGACAGGGGCATGGCTACACCTTC	CASSRRQGHGYTF
17	-	TRBV11-2	TRBD2	TRBJ2-5	TGTGCCAGCAGCTTCTTCACTGGACTAGCGCTGGGGGAGACCCAGTACTTC	CASSFFTGLALGETQYF
14	-	TRBV29-1	TRBD1	TRBJ1-3	TGCAGCGTCAGTCCCGGGACAGGTGGAAACACCATATATTTT	CSVSPGTGGNTIYF
16	once	TRBV27	-	TRBJ2-3	TGTGCCAGCAGCTTCCGGGGTGGGGGGACCACAGATACGCAGTATTTT	CASSFRGGGTTDTQYF
13	-	TRBV6-2/TRBV6-3	-	TRBJ1-1	TGTGCCAGCAGTTACCTCGGTCACACTGAAGCTTTCTTT	CASSYLGHTEAFF